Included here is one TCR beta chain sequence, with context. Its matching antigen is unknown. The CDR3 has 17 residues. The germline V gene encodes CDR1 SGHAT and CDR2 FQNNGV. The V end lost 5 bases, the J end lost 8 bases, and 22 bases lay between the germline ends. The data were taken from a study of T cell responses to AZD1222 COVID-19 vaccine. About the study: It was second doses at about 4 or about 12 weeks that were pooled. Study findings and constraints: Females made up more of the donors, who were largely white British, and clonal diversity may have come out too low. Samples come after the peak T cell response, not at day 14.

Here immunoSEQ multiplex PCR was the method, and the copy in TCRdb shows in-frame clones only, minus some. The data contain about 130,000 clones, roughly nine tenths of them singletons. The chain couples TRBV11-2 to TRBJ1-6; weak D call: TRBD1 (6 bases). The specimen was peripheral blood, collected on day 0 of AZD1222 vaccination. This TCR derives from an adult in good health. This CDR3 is CASSRHKDGGVDSPLHF. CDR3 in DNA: TGTGCCAGCAGCCGACATAAAGATGGGGGCGTAGATTCACCCCTCCACTTT.